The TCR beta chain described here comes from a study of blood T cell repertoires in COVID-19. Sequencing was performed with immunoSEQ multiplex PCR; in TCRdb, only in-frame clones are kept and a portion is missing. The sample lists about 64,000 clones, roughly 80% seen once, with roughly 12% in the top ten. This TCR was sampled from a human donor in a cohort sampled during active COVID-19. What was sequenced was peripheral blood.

The CDR3 sequence: CASRPLAGGDTGELFF. In DNA, the CDR3 is TGTGCCAGCCGCCCTCTCGCGGGGGGCGACACCGGGGAGCTGTTTTTT. V gene TRBV19 combines with J gene TRBJ2-2; 8 bases are a match to TRBD2. The CDR3 has 16 amino acids. Trimming at V came to 9 bases and at J to 3 bases, leaving 12 bases not matched to a gene. From germline, CDR1 is LNHDA and CDR2 SQIVND (reference sequence). Using reference TRBV19 and TRBJ2-2 for the parts outside the CDR3, the full variable domain is DGGITQSPKYLFRKEGQNVTLSCEQNLNHDAMYWYRQDPGQGLRLIYYSQIVNDFQKGDIAEGYSVSREKKESFPLTVTSAQKNPTAFYLCASRPLAGGDTGELFFGEGSRLTVL.